A selection of T cell receptor beta chains follows, all from one sample in a study of blood T cell repertoires in COVID-19. Only in-frame clones appear in the TCRdb table, and some are missing; sequencing was by immunoSEQ multiplex PCR. The sample has about 150,000 clones; around four fifths are singletons. Sequencing input: peripheral blood. The receptors here all came from a woman at least 80 years old with COVID-19, enrolled during active disease. Each CDR3 is given with its conserved first and last residue. D genes are given only for firm matches. Clone size appears in some rows only: once, few, many, or a class for an expanded clone.

D gene	CDR3 length	V gene	clone size	J gene	CDR3 protein	CDR3 DNA
NA	15	TRBV27	NA	TRBJ2-2	CASRKNLRGTGELFF	TGTGCCAGCAGAAAAAACTTACGTGGCACCGGGGAGCTGTTTTTT
TRBD2	22	TRBV7-8	NA	TRBJ2-1	CASSLSSRRLAGVAEAYNEQFF	TGTGCCAGCAGCTTATCCTCGAGGCGACTAGCGGGAGTTGCGGAGGCCTACAATGAGCAGTTCTTC
TRBD2	16	TRBV4-1	NA	TRBJ2-5	CASSQDRLANQPTQYF	TGCGCCAGCAGCCAGGACCGACTAGCGAACCAGCCGACCCAGTACTTC
TRBD1	13	TRBV25-1	NA	TRBJ1-3	CASLGTGGNTIYF	TGTGCCAGTCTTGGGACAGGCGGAAACACCATATATTTT
NA	17	TRBV28	once	TRBJ1-1	CASSLPPGRRGSTEAFF	TGTGCCAGCAGTCTCCCCCCCGGACGACGGGGTAGCACTGAAGCTTTCTTT
NA	14	TRBV19	NA	TRBJ1-1	CASSVVPGNTEAFF	TGTGCCAGTAGTGTGGTCCCGGGGAACACTGAAGCTTTCTTT
NA	15	TRBV27	NA	TRBJ1-1	CASSPRPTGNTEAFF	TGTGCCAGCAGTCCAAGGCCGACAGGAAACACTGAAGCTTTCTTT
NA	16	TRBV11-2	NA	TRBJ2-2	CASSLGITGETGELFF	TGTGCCAGCAGCTTAGGCATAACCGGGGAGACCGGGGAGCTGTTTTTT
NA	14	TRBV18	once	TRBJ1-1	CASSPKELNTEAFF	TGTGCCAGCTCACCAAAGGAGCTGAACACTGAAGCTTTCTTT
TRBD1	17	TRBV10-3	NA	TRBJ1-4	CAISELMPGTGGEKLFF	TGTGCCATCAGTGAGTTAATGCCCGGGACAGGGGGTGAAAAACTGTTTTTT
NA	13	TRBV12-3/TRBV12-4	NA	TRBJ2-3	CASSLAGGNTQYF	TGTGCCAGCAGTTTAGCGGGAGGAAATACGCAGTATTTT
NA	14	TRBV6-5	NA	TRBJ1-3	CASSWGASGNTIYF	TGTGCCAGTTCCTGGGGCGCCTCTGGAAACACCATATATTTT
NA	13	TRBV14	NA	TRBJ1-1	CASSQQARNEAFF	TGTGCCAGCAGCCAACAGGCCCGCAATGAAGCTTTCTTT
TRBD1	15	TRBV9	NA	TRBJ1-1	CASSAPDRGPTEAFF	TGTGCCAGCAGCGCCCCAGACAGGGGCCCCACTGAAGCTTTCTTT
TRBD1	14	TRBV18	NA	TRBJ1-6	CASSQDRDNSPLHF	TGTGCCAGCTCCCAGGACAGGGACAATTCACCCCTCCACTTT
NA	15	TRBV7-9	NA	TRBJ1-1	CASSPADNGGAGAFF	TGTGCCAGCAGCCCAGCTGACAATGGGGGGGCGGGAGCTTTCTTT
TRBD2	17	TRBV15	NA	TRBJ2-3	CATSRGRGGGAADTQYF	TGTGCCACCAGCAGAGGACGGGGCGGGGGGGCGGCAGATACGCAGTATTTT
NA	15	TRBV5-1	NA	TRBJ1-2	CASSTGQYTNYGYTF	TGCGCCAGCAGCACTGGGCAGTATACTAACTATGGCTACACCTTC
NA	14	TRBV2	NA	TRBJ2-2	CASSWDGGTGELFF	TGTGCCAGCAGTTGGGACGGGGGCACCGGGGAGCTGTTTTTT
TRBD2	15	TRBV3-1/TRBV3-2	many	TRBJ2-7	CASSPSGLGLYEQYF	TGTGCCAGCAGCCCCTCGGGACTAGGGCTCTACGAGCAGTACTTC
NA	11	TRBV20-1	NA	TRBJ1-4	CSARNREKLFF	TGCAGTGCGAGGAATCGTGAAAAACTGTTTTTT
TRBD2	16	TRBV5-1	NA	TRBJ2-3	CASSLGGLAGTDTQYF	TGCGCCAGCAGCTTGGGGGGACTAGCGGGCACAGATACGCAGTATTTT
TRBD2	16	TRBV4-1	NA	TRBJ2-5	CASSQDILAGQETQYF	TGCGCCAGCAGCCAAGATATACTAGCGGGGCAAGAGACCCAGTACTTC
NA	14	TRBV5-1	NA	TRBJ1-4	CASTPGGNNEKLFF	TGCGCCAGCACTCCAGGAGGGAACAATGAAAAACTGTTTTTT
NA	15	TRBV28	NA	TRBJ1-2	CASSLFRSAGDGYTF	TGTGCCAGCAGTTTATTTCGCTCCGCCGGGGATGGCTACACCTTC
NA	17	TRBV5-1	many	TRBJ1-6	CASSLGSVGSDNSPLHF	TGCGCCAGCAGCTTGGGGTCCGTAGGGAGCGATAATTCACCCCTCCACTTT
NA	15	TRBV7-3	NA	TRBJ1-4	CASSLTRGTNEKLFF	TGTGCCAGCAGCTTAACAAGGGGAACTAATGAAAAACTGTTTTTT
NA	15	TRBV7-2	NA	TRBJ1-3	CASSSRGGSGNTIYF	TGTGCCAGCAGCTCGAGAGGGGGATCGGGAAACACCATATATTTT
TRBD2	14	TRBV5-1	NA	TRBJ2-3	CASSETSGSDTQYF	TGCGCCAGCAGCGAGACTAGCGGGAGTGATACGCAGTATTTT
TRBD2	16	TRBV7-6	once	TRBJ2-1	CASSLTGLAGGNEQFF	TGTGCCAGCAGCTTAACAGGACTAGCGGGGGGGAATGAGCAGTTCTTC
NA	14	TRBV6-5	NA	TRBJ1-3	CASFRDNSGNTIYF	TGTGCCAGCTTCCGGGACAACTCTGGAAACACCATATATTTT
TRBD2	15	TRBV6-2/TRBV6-3	NA	TRBJ2-1	CASSYGLAGALEQFF	TGTGCCAGCAGTTACGGGTTAGCGGGGGCATTAGAGCAGTTCTTC
TRBD1	16	TRBV24-1	NA	TRBJ2-3	CATSDPGQGATDTQYF	TGTGCCACCAGTGACCCGGGACAGGGGGCAACAGATACGCAGTATTTT
NA	12	TRBV11-2	NA	TRBJ2-1	CASSFGTNEQFF	TGTGCCAGCAGCTTTGGGACTAATGAGCAGTTCTTC
NA	15	TRBV10-2	NA	TRBJ2-1	CASSIGGRSYNEQFF	TGCGCCAGCAGTATCGGGGGGCGCTCCTACAATGAGCAGTTCTTC
NA	13	TRBV6-4	NA	TRBJ1-1	CASSEGRDTEAFF	TGTGCCAGCAGTGAGGGCAGGGACACTGAAGCTTTCTTT
NA	16	TRBV7-9	once	TRBJ2-5	CASSTRGGSLRETQYF	TGTGCCAGCAGCACCCGGGGTGGGAGTTTACGAGAGACCCAGTACTTC
NA	16	TRBV28	NA	TRBJ2-1	CASRPTGLGSYNEQFF	TGTGCCAGCAGACCGACAGGCCTAGGATCCTACAATGAGCAGTTCTTC
TRBD2	12	TRBV20-1	NA	TRBJ2-1	CSASIGLADKFF	TGCAGTGCTAGTATAGGACTAGCGGACAAGTTCTTC
NA	14	TRBV7-2	NA	TRBJ2-3	CASQGGSSTDTQYF	TGTGCCAGCCAAGGCGGGTCTAGCACAGATACGCAGTATTTT
TRBD1	14	TRBV5-1	NA	TRBJ1-2	CASSRDRANYGYTF	TGCGCCAGCAGCAGGGACAGGGCGAACTATGGCTACACCTTC
TRBD2	17	TRBV3-1/TRBV3-2	NA	TRBJ2-7	CASSPTGLAGAASEQYF	TGTGCCAGCAGCCCGACGGGACTAGCGGGAGCGGCCTCCGAGCAGTACTTC
TRBD2	14	TRBV9	NA	TRBJ2-1	CASNRLAGNNEQFF	TGTGCCAGCAACCGACTAGCGGGGAACAATGAGCAGTTCTTC
NA	14	TRBV6-6	once	TRBJ1-1	CASSVRLKDTEAFF	TGTGCCAGCAGTGTCAGGTTAAAGGACACTGAAGCTTTCTTT
TRBD2	16	TRBV24-1	once	TRBJ2-5	CATSDPPGGGGETQYF	TGTGCCACCAGTGATCCGCCCGGGGGGGGTGGTGAGACCCAGTACTTC
TRBD1	16	TRBV28	NA	TRBJ1-4	CASSATGGAQYEKLFF	TGTGCCAGCAGTGCTACAGGGGGCGCTCAGTATGAAAAACTGTTTTTT
NA	13	TRBV19	NA	TRBJ2-1	CASRPGAYNEQFF	TGTGCCAGTAGACCGGGAGCCTACAATGAGCAGTTCTTC
NA	15	TRBV4-1	NA	TRBJ1-1	CASSQDGRSGTEAFF	TGCGCCAGCAGCCAAGATGGGAGGTCCGGCACTGAAGCTTTCTTT
NA	15	TRBV15	NA	TRBJ2-7	CATSRDPGSTYEQYF	TGTGCCACCAGCAGAGATCCAGGCTCAACCTACGAGCAGTACTTC
NA	14	TRBV6-5	NA	TRBJ1-2	CASSPVAGAFDYTF	TGTGCCAGCAGTCCCGTGGCAGGGGCGTTCGACTACACCTTC
NA	13	TRBV2	NA	TRBJ1-6	CASTGESNSPLHF	TGTGCCAGCACGGGAGAGAGTAATTCACCCCTCCACTTT
TRBD1	11	TRBV6-5	NA	TRBJ1-1	CASNRGTEAFF	TGTGCCAGCAACAGGGGCACTGAAGCTTTCTTT
NA	13	TRBV27	NA	TRBJ1-4	CASSFVADEKLFF	TGTGCCAGCAGTTTTGTGGCGGATGAAAAACTGTTTTTT